These 4 T cell receptor beta chains were all obtained from the same sample, sequenced in a study of blood T cells in healthy people across ages. A second PCR, run for roughly 7 to 12 cycles, used a sample-barcoded 5' primer plus a J-beta primer mix. From the 5' RACE reads, TCRdb called clonotypes with MiXCR, one entry per CDR3 protein. The top ten clones hold approximately 10% of a sample with 1.5 million to 2 million distinct CDR3 sequences, roughly 30% of them seen once. Source material: blood. All receptors come from a woman aged 30 to 39 in good health.

In the case of this clonotype: Compared with germline, one end of the junction differs, possibly owing to a read error. The V call is TRBV15, the J call TRBJ1-1; D possibly corresponds to TRBD1 (5 bases). The CDR3 contains 14 residues. Germline V gene lookup returns CDR1 LNHNV and CDR2 YYDKDF (reference sequence). The CDR3 nucleotides are TGTGCCACCAGCAGCGACAGTTTGGGCACTGGAGCTTTCTTT. The encoded protein is CATSSDSLGTGAFF.

CDR3 in amino acids: CSASGQIRGYTF. Written as DNA, the CDR3 is TGCAGTGCTTCGGGACAGATTCGGGGCTACACCTTC. The gene calls are TRBV20-1 and TRBJ1-2; 7 nucleotides match TRBD1. This CDR3 has 12 residues. V dropped 5 bases and J dropped 8; count of bases not matched to a gene: 8. Germline loops: CDR1 DFQATT, CDR2 SNEGSKA (reference sequence).

The rearrangement links TRBV7-3 to TRBJ1-5, with D perhaps matching TRBD1 (6 bases). CDR3 length: 13 amino acids. Germline lookup yields CDR1 SGHTA and CDR2 FQGTGA. V was clipped by 5 bases and J by 5 bases, with 10 bases between them. The CDR3 region is CASSQDSDQPQHF. CDR3 nucleotide sequence: TGTGCCAGCAGCCAGGACAGCGATCAGCCCCAGCATTTT.

The chain is built from TRBV20-1 and TRBJ1-5; D uncertain. Trimming shortened V by 0 bases and J by 0 bases, and 12 bases separated the two germline ends. Germline CDR1 reads DFQATT; CDR2 reads SNEGSKA (reference sequence). The length of the CDR3 is 16 residues. CDR3 sequence: CSARDEKQISNQPQHF. The CDR3 region has the DNA TGCAGTGCTAGAGATGAGAAGCAGATTAGCAATCAGCCCCAGCATTTT.